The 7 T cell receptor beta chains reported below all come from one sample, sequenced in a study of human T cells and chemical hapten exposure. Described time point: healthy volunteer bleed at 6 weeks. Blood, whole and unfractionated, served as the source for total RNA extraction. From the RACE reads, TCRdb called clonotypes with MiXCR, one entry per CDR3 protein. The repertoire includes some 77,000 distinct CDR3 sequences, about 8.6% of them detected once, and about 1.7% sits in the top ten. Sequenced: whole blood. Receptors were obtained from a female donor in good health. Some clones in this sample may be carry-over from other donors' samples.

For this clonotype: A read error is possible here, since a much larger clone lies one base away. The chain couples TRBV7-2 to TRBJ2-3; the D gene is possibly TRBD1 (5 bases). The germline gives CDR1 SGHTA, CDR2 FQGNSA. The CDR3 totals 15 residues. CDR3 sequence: CASSLATGSTDMQYF. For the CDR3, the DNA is TGTGCCAGCAGCTTAGCTACAGGTTCCACAGATATGCAGTATTTT. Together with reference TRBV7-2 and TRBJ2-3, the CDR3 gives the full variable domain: GAGVSQSPSNKVTEKGKDVELRCDPISGHTALYWYRQSLGQGLEFLIYFQGNSAPDKSGLPSDRFSAERTGGSVSTLTIQRTQQEDSAVYLCASSLATGSTDMQYFGPGTRLTVL.

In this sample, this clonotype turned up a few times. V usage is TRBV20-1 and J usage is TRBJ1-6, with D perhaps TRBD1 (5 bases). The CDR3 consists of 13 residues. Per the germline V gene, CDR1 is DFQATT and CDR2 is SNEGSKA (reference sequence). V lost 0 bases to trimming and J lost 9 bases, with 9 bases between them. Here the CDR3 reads CSAREPGFSPLHF. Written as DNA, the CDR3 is TGCAGTGCTAGAGAGCCAGGGTTTTCACCCCTCCACTTT.

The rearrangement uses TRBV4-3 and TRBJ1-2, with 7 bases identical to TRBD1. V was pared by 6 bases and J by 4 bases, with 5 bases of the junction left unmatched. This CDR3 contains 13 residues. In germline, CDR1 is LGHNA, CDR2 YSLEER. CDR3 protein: CASSRTGLYGYTF. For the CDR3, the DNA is TGCGCCAGCAGTCGGACAGGCCTCTATGGCTACACCTTC.

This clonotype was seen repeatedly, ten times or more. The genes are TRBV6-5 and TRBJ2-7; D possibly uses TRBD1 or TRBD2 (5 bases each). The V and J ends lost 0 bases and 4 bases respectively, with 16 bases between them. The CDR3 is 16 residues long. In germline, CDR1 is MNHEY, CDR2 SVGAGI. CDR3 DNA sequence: TGTGCCAGCAGTTACTCGTACGGGGCCCAAAGTTACGAGCAGTACTTC. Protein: CASSYSYGAQSYEQYF.

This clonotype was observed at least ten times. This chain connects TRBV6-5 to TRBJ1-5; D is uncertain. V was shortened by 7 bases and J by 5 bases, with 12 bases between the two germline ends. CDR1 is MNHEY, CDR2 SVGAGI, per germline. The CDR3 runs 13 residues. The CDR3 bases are TGTGCCAGCAAGAGAGACACGGATCAGCCCCAGCATTTT. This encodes CASKRDTDQPQHF.

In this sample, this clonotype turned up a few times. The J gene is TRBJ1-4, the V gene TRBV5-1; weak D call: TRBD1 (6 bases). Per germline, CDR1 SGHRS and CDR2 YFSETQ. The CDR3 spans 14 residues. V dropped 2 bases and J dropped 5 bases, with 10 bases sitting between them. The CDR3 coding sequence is TGCGCCAGCAGCTTTACCGGGACAAATGAAAAACTGTTTTTT. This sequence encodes CASSFTGTNEKLFF. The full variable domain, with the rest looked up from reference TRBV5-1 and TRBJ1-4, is KAGVTQTPRYLIKTRGQQVTLSCSPISGHRSVSWYQQTPGQGLQFLFEYFSETQRNKGNFPGRFSGRQFSNSRSEMNVSTLELGDSALYLCASSFTGTNEKLFFGSGTQLSVL.

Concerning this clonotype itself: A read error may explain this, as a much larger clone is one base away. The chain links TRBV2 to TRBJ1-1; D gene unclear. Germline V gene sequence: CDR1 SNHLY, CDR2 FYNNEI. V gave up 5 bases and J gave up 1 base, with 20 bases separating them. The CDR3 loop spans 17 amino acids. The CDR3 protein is CASSPHAGRGRNTEAFF. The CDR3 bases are TGTGCCAGCAGTCCCCACGCCGGCCGAGGAAGGAACACTGAAGCTTTCTTT.